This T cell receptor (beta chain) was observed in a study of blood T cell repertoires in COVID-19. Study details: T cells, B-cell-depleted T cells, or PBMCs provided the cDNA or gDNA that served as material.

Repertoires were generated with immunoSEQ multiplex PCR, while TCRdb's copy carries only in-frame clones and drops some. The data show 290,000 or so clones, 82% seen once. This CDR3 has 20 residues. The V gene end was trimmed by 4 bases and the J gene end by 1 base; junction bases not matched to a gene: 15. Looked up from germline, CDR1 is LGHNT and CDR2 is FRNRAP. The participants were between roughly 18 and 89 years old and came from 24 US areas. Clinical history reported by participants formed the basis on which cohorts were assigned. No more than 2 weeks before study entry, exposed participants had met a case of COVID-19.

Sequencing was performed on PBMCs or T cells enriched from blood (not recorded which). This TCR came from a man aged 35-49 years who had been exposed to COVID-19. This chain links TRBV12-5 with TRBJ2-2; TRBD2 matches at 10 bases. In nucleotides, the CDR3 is TGTGCTAGTGGTTCCGCCCCCGGGACTAGCGACGGGATGAACACCGGGGAGCTGTTTTTT. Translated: CASGSAPGTSDGMNTGELFF. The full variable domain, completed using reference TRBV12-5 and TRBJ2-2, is DARVTQTPRHKVTEMGQEVTMRCQPILGHNTVFWYRQTMMQGLELLAYFRNRAPLDDSGMPKDRFSAEMPDATLATLKIQPSEPRDSAVYFCASGSAPGTSDGMNTGELFFGEGSRLTVL.